Below are 29 T cell receptor beta chains sequenced from a single sample in a study of blood T cell repertoires in COVID-19. Profiled with immunoSEQ multiplex PCR; TCRdb holds only in-frame clones, not every one. The sample has 70,000 to 90,000 clones, 65% to 90% seen once. The sample consisted of peripheral blood. These receptors were obtained from a man aged 55 to 70 with acute or convalescent COVID-19.

The V call is TRBV5-1, the J call TRBJ2-2; perhaps TRBD1 as D (5 bases). CDR3 length equals 18 residues. Between the trimmed V and J ends, which lost 0 bases and 0 bases, there was a span of 15 bases. The germline CDR1 and CDR2 sequences are SGHRS and YFSETQ. The CDR3 sequence: CASSLGGFSLSNTGELFF. Written as DNA, the CDR3 is TGCGCCAGCAGCTTGGGGGGCTTTTCGTTGTCGAACACCGGGGAGCTGTTTTTT. The whole variable domain, filled in from reference TRBV5-1 and TRBJ2-2, reads KAGVTQTPRYLIKTRGQQVTLSCSPISGHRSVSWYQQTPGQGLQFLFEYFSETQRNKGNFPGRFSGRQFSNSRSEMNVSTLELGDSALYLCASSLGGFSLSNTGELFFGEGSRLTVL.

V gene TRBV7-8 combines with J gene TRBJ2-3, with 8 positions matching TRBD2. This CDR3 region has 14 residues. The V and J ends lost 6 bases and 2 bases, in that order; junction bases with no gene match: 4. The germline gives CDR1 SGHVS, CDR2 FQNEAQ. The CDR3 here is CASRIAGNTDTQYF. The CDR3 DNA reads TGTGCCAGCAGAATAGCGGGGAACACAGATACGCAGTATTTT.

V usage is TRBV5-1 and J usage is TRBJ2-7, with a weak D call TRBD1 (6 bases). The V and J ends lost 0 bases and 2 bases respectively, with 9 bases between them. There are 14 residues in the CDR3. Germline V CDR1 and CDR2: SGHRS, YFSETQ. In nucleotides, the CDR3 is TGCGCCAGCAGCTTGGACGGACAGACCTACGAGCAGTACTTC. Translating gives CASSLDGQTYEQYF.

The V call is TRBV6-5, the J call TRBJ1-5; weak D call: TRBD1 (5 bases). Trimming removed 5 bases from V and 0 bases from J, with 11 bases in between. The CDR3 length is 15 residues. Germline values: CDR1 MNHEY, CDR2 SVGAGI. In DNA, the CDR3 is TGTGCCAGCAGTAGAGACAGTCATAGCAATCAGCCCCAGCATTTT. Its protein is CASSRDSHSNQPQHF.

The V call is TRBV5-1, the J call TRBJ2-1, with TRBD1 matching 9 bases. CDR3 length equals 15 residues. The trim removed 0 bases at V and 10 bases at J, leaving 8 bases unmatched. CDR1 is SGHRS, CDR2 YFSETQ, per germline. In DNA form, the CDR3 reads TGCGCCAGCAGCTTGGTGGACAGGGGACCTGTCGAGCAGTTCTTC. Translating it yields CASSLVDRGPVEQFF.

CDR3 DNA: TGCGCCAGCAGCTTGGAGACAGGGCCTGGAAACACCATATATTTT. This gives the protein CASSLETGPGNTIYF. The chain combines TRBV5-1 with TRBJ1-3; 7 positions match TRBD1. Germline assignment: CDR1 SGHRS and CDR2 YFSETQ. V lost 0 bases to trimming and J lost 2 bases; unmatched junction nucleotides: 2. The CDR3 loop spans 15 amino acids.

The gene calls are TRBV6-1 and TRBJ1-5, with a weak D call TRBD1 (5 bases). The V and J ends lost 3 bases and 6 bases respectively, with 9 bases between them. The germline V gene has CDR1 MNHNS and CDR2 SASEGT. This CDR3 is 13 amino acids long. DNA for the CDR3: TGTGCCAGCAGTGACAGGGATGGTCAGCCCCAGCATTTT. This encodes CASSDRDGQPQHF.

About this clone itself: Other nucleotide sequences from this sample produce the same CDR3. The V and J genes are TRBV11-3 and TRBJ2-3, with D perhaps TRBD2 (6 bases). Deletions cut 5 bases from V and 1 base from J, with 10 bases between. This CDR3 is 14 amino acids long. Per the germline V gene, CDR1 is SGHNT and CDR2 is YENEEA. CDR3 residues: CASSPGGGTDTQYF. CDR3 bases: TGTGCCAGCAGCCCCGGAGGGGGCACAGATACGCAGTATTTT.

The J gene is TRBJ1-1, the V gene TRBV30, with no clear D. V was cut by 0 bases and J by 4 bases, with 9 bases left in between. The length of the CDR3 is 13 residues. Germline V gene sequence: CDR1 GTSNPN, CDR2 SVGIG (reference sequence). DNA of the CDR3: TGTGCCTGGAGTGTACGAGGTCCCACTGAAGCTTTCTTT. This sequence encodes CAWSVRGPTEAFF.

The gene calls are TRBV12-1 and TRBJ1-2; whether TRBD1, the table's D call, matches the DNA was not checked. TRBV12-1 is labeled a pseudogene. CDR3 length: 22 amino acids. CDR3 DNA sequence: TGTGCCAGCAGCTTTTGGTATCTCGGGGCCTCCTTTCAGGGGACATCTAACTATGGCTACACCTTC. Translated: CASSFWYLGASFQGTSNYGYTF.

The chain joins TRBV27 to TRBJ1-2; 9 nucleotides agree with TRBD1. This CDR3 is built from 15 residues. V shed 6 bases, J shed 3 bases, and the junction held 8 bases outside the gene matches. In germline, CDR1 is MNHEY, CDR2 SMNVEV (reference sequence). The CDR3 here is CASRPQGADYYGYTF. The CDR3 nucleotides read TGTGCCAGCAGACCACAGGGGGCTGACTACTATGGCTACACCTTC.

The genes are TRBV2 and TRBJ2-7, with 12 bases lining up with TRBD2. This CDR3 spans 15 amino acids. V lost 2 bases and J lost 6; bases outside the gene matches: 5. Germline V gene lookup returns CDR1 SNHLY and CDR2 FYNNEI. CDR3 region: CASSERSSGGGEQYF. The CDR3 DNA sequence: TGTGCCAGCAGTGAAAGGTCTAGCGGGGGGGGCGAGCAGTACTTC.

The chain uses TRBV7-2 and TRBJ2-5; perhaps TRBD1 as D (5 bases). The CDR3 loop spans 15 amino acids. Germline values: CDR1 SGHTA, CDR2 FQGNSA. V gave up 1 base and J gave up 0 bases, with 9 bases separating them. This CDR3 reads CASSLVRADQETQYF. The CDR3 nucleotides read TGTGCCAGCAGCTTAGTCAGGGCAGACCAAGAGACCCAGTACTTC. Together with reference TRBV7-2 and TRBJ2-5, the CDR3 gives the full variable domain: GAGVSQSPSNKVTEKGKDVELRCDPISGHTALYWYRQSLGQGLEFLIYFQGNSAPDKSGLPSDRFSAERTGGSVSTLTIQRTQQEDSAVYLCASSLVRADQETQYFGPGTRLLVL.

This clone was picked up a small number of times. This chain joins TRBV7-9 and TRBJ1-5; no reliable D call. Trimming stripped 2 bases from V and 5 bases from J, with 4 bases between. The CDR3 totals 12 residues. Looked up from germline, CDR1 is SEHNR and CDR2 is FQNEAQ (reference sequence). This CDR3 reads CASSLFDQPQHF. The CDR3 DNA sequence: TGTGCCAGCAGCTTATTCGATCAGCCCCAGCATTTT.

The chain carries TRBV7-8 and TRBJ2-5; 12 nucleotides line up with TRBD2. V shed 6 bases, J shed 4 bases, and the junction held 9 bases outside the gene matches. Germline loops: CDR1 SGHVS, CDR2 FQNEAQ. The CDR3 sequence is 16 residues long. CDR3: CASRTRLAGDPETQYF. CDR3 nucleotides: TGTGCCAGCAGGACCCGACTAGCGGGAGACCCAGAGACCCAGTACTTC.

The rearrangement links TRBV10-3 to TRBJ1-5; D remains ambiguous. This CDR3 spans 15 amino acids. Germline CDR1 ENHRY, CDR2 SYGVKD. V lost 0 bases, J lost 3 bases, and 9 bases lay in between. The chain's CDR3 is CAISESIQINQPQHF. The CDR3 DNA follows: TGTGCCATCAGTGAGTCGATTCAGATCAATCAGCCCCAGCATTTT.

CDR3 coding DNA: TGTGCCAGCAGCCCCAAGACTAGCGGGGGGGGTTACGAGCAGTACTTC. Amino acids: CASSPKTSGGGYEQYF. The chain has TRBV5-4 and TRBJ2-7; 14 nucleotides line up with TRBD2. The CDR3 has 16 residues. The V gene end was trimmed by 4 bases and the J gene end by 4 bases; junction bases not matched to a gene: 7. Looked up from germline, CDR1 is SGHNT and CDR2 is YYREEE (reference sequence).

This clone has only a few counts. V usage is TRBV6-5 and J usage is TRBJ2-7, with TRBD1 as a possible D gene (5 bases). The CDR3 runs 14 residues. The ends were cut back, 0 bases at V and 2 bases at J, with 8 bases in the middle. Looked up from germline, CDR1 is MNHEY and CDR2 is SVGAGI. The chain's CDR3 is CASSYSRGPYEQYF. The CDR3 DNA sequence: TGTGCCAGCAGTTACTCTAGGGGCCCCTACGAGCAGTACTTC.

V usage is TRBV30 and J usage is TRBJ2-7; 7 bases line up with TRBD1. Germline CDR1 GTSNPN, CDR2 SVGIG (reference sequence). The CDR3 is made up of 17 amino acids. The V and J ends lost 2 bases and 2 bases, in that order; junction bases with no gene match: 15. CDR3 loop: CAWSIGTVSWSPYEQYF. DNA for the CDR3: TGTGCCTGGAGTATAGGGACAGTTAGTTGGTCGCCCTACGAGCAGTACTTC.

The chain combines TRBV7-9 with TRBJ1-2, with D hard to call. CDR3 length: 12 amino acids. Trimming pared 7 bases from V and 2 bases from J, leaving 8 bases between. Germline assignment: CDR1 SEHNR and CDR2 FQNEAQ (reference sequence). CDR3 sequence (DNA): TGTGCCAGCAACCTAGAGAACTATGGCTACACCTTC. Its translation is CASNLENYGYTF.

The genes are TRBV7-2 and TRBJ1-5; 8 bases map to TRBD1. Germline trimming cut 6 bases from V and 3 bases from J; bases unmatched to any gene: 7. The CDR3 has 15 residues. Per germline, CDR1 SGHTA and CDR2 FQGNSA. As DNA, the CDR3 is TGTGCCAGCAGTCCCGACAGGGGCCTCAATCAGCCCCAGCATTTT. The encoded protein is CASSPDRGLNQPQHF. Complete variable domain (other parts from reference TRBV7-2 and TRBJ1-5): GAGVSQSPSNKVTEKGKDVELRCDPISGHTALYWYRQSLGQGLEFLIYFQGNSAPDKSGLPSDRFSAERTGGSVSTLTIQRTQQEDSAVYLCASSPDRGLNQPQHFGDGTRLSIL.

J is TRBJ1-2 and V is TRBV19; 7 bases line up with TRBD1. This CDR3 spans 16 amino acids. V was pared by 7 bases and J by 4 bases, with 15 bases of the junction left unmatched. Germline assignment: CDR1 LNHDA and CDR2 SQIVND (reference sequence). DNA of the CDR3: TGTGCCAGTAATTCTCCCAGGGGGACAGCTGCCTATGGCTACACCTTC. Its translation is CASNSPRGTAAYGYTF.

The chain has TRBV30 and TRBJ1-5; the D gene is possibly TRBD1 (5 bases). V was clipped by 1 base and J by 4 bases, with 8 bases between them. This CDR3 is built from 13 residues. The V gene's germline CDR1 is GTSNPN and CDR2 SVGIG (reference sequence). The CDR3 protein is CAWSAQENQPQHF. The CDR3 bases are TGTGCCTGGAGTGCACAGGAAAATCAGCCCCAGCATTTT.

A remark on this clone: This same CDR3 is encoded by further DNA sequences in the sample. J is TRBJ1-5 and V is TRBV6-5; a possible D gene is TRBD1 (5 bases). In germline, CDR1 is MNHEY, CDR2 SVGAGI. V was clipped by 11 bases and J by 6 bases, with 17 bases between them. There are 13 residues in the CDR3. This chain's CDR3 is CAGGRGEGQPQHF. CDR3 bases: TGTGCCGGGGGTCGGGGGGAGGGTCAGCCCCAGCATTTT.

This clone was found a few times. V gene TRBV7-9 combines with J gene TRBJ2-1; 8 bases match TRBD1. This CDR3 is built from 16 residues. Unmatched junction bases numbered 7, after V lost 1 base and J lost 5 bases. The V gene's germline CDR1 is SEHNR and CDR2 FQNEAQ (reference sequence). The CDR3 sequence: CASSLGAGGWDNEQFF. The CDR3 DNA reads TGTGCCAGCAGCTTAGGTGCAGGGGGCTGGGACAATGAGCAGTTCTTC.

The V and J genes are TRBV4-1 and TRBJ2-2; 7 bases agree with TRBD2. The germline CDR1 and CDR2 sequences are MGHRA and YSYEKL. Trimming at V came to 4 bases and at J to 1 base, leaving 12 bases not matched to a gene. CDR3 length: 18 residues. CDR3 DNA: TGCGCCAGCAGCCTGTGGGACTATCGAACAATGAACACCGGGGAGCTGTTTTTT. It encodes CASSLWDYRTMNTGELFF.

The rearrangement joins TRBV3-1 (or the pseudogene TRBV3-2) to TRBJ2-3; 7 nucleotides agree with TRBD2. CDR1 and CDR2 from the germline V gene are LGHDT and YNNKEL (reference sequence). V lost 3 bases, J lost 3 bases, and 6 bases stayed unmatched. The CDR3 length is 15 residues. Written as DNA, the CDR3 is TGTGCCAGCAGCCACGCGGGAGTTAGGACAGATACGCAGTATTTT. Protein sequence: CASSHAGVRTDTQYF.

This sequence joins TRBV30 and TRBJ2-5; TRBD1 matches at 8 bases. The CDR3 covers 12 residues. Germline V gene sequence: CDR1 GTSNPN, CDR2 SVGIG (reference sequence). V dropped 5 bases and J dropped 4; count of bases not matched to a gene: 3. In DNA form, the CDR3 reads TGTGCCTGGCGGACAGGGATAGAGACCCAGTACTTC. Translated, it gives CAWRTGIETQYF.

The V and J genes are TRBV6-6 and TRBJ2-5; TRBD2 matches at 11 bases. The germline gives CDR1 MNHNY, CDR2 SVGAGI (reference sequence). The CDR3 consists of 19 residues. V gave up 5 bases and J gave up 5 bases; unmatched junction bases: 19. The CDR3 region is CASSPTSGGHANVGETQYF. The CDR3 DNA follows: TGTGCCAGCAGTCCTACTAGCGGGGGCCACGCCAATGTGGGGGAGACCCAGTACTTC.